This is a list of T cell receptor beta chains from one sample in a study of siplizumab effects on memory and regulatory T cells. The data were produced by immunoSEQ multiplex PCR, yet TCRdb's version contains in-frame clones alone and is incomplete. The sample carries roughly 100,000 clones, 93% recorded once. The sequencing sample was made of Tregs sorted from blood. Source of these receptors: a human donor in good health. CDR3s include the opening cysteine and the closing phenylalanine or tryptophan. The order of the fields is V gene, D gene, J gene, clone size, CDR3 protein, CDR3 DNA. The D gene is left open where the match is weak. Clone size is stated in some rows and not others, as once, few, many or a class when expanded.

V gene: TRBV2; D gene: -; J gene: TRBJ2-7; clone size: -; CDR3 protein: CASSPGNLGHMREQYF; CDR3 DNA: TGTGCCAGCAGTCCAGGAAACCTAGGCCACATGCGCGAGCAGTACTTC
V gene: TRBV6-1; D gene: -; J gene: TRBJ1-2; clone size: -; CDR3 protein: CAITEGGISRGYTF; CDR3 DNA: TGTGCCATTACAGAAGGGGGTATTTCGAGGGGCTACACCTTC
V gene: TRBV19; D gene: -; J gene: TRBJ2-7; clone size: -; CDR3 protein: CASSAFAGRLGDEQYF; CDR3 DNA: TGTGCCAGTAGCGCTTTCGCAGGGCGGCTAGGGGACGAGCAGTACTTC
V gene: TRBV5-1; D gene: -; J gene: TRBJ1-6; clone size: few; CDR3 protein: CASSFTGNSPLHF; CDR3 DNA: TGCGCCAGCAGCTTCACAGGGAATTCACCCCTCCACTTT
V gene: TRBV30; D gene: -; J gene: TRBJ2-6; clone size: once; CDR3 protein: CAWSVRGTSGANVLTF; CDR3 DNA: TGTGCCTGGAGTGTACGGGGGACCTCTGGGGCCAACGTCCTGACTTTC
V gene: TRBV6-1; D gene: -; J gene: TRBJ1-5; clone size: once; CDR3 protein: CASSEAMTQHF; CDR3 DNA: TGTGCCAGCAGTGAAGCAATGACCCAGCATTTT
V gene: TRBV18; D gene: TRBD2; J gene: TRBJ2-7; clone size: -; CDR3 protein: CASSRATSGSRSYEQYF; CDR3 DNA: TGTGCCAGCTCACGCGCGACTAGCGGGAGTCGGTCCTACGAGCAGTACTTC
V gene: TRBV19; D gene: TRBD1; J gene: TRBJ1-2; clone size: -; CDR3 protein: CASKDRGLNYGYTF; CDR3 DNA: TGTGCCAGTAAAGACAGGGGCCTCAACTATGGCTACACCTTC
V gene: TRBV10-2; D gene: -; J gene: TRBJ2-2; clone size: -; CDR3 protein: CASSHPTGELFF; CDR3 DNA: TGCGCCAGCAGCCATCCCACCGGGGAGCTGTTTTTT
V gene: TRBV15; D gene: TRBD1; J gene: TRBJ2-7; clone size: -; CDR3 protein: CATSSRYGTGKNEQYF; CDR3 DNA: TGTGCCACCAGCAGCCGCTATGGGACAGGGAAAAACGAGCAGTACTTC
V gene: TRBV19; D gene: -; J gene: TRBJ2-2; clone size: few; CDR3 protein: CASSTFSRMDTGELFF; CDR3 DNA: TGTGCCAGTAGTACATTCTCGAGGATGGACACCGGGGAGCTGTTTTTT
V gene: TRBV5-4; D gene: -; J gene: TRBJ2-2; clone size: -; CDR3 protein: CASSSSGPNTGELFF; CDR3 DNA: TGTGCCAGCAGCTCGAGCGGTCCGAACACCGGGGAGCTGTTTTTT
V gene: TRBV5-1; D gene: TRBD2; J gene: TRBJ2-1; clone size: -; CDR3 protein: CASSLASGGYNEQFF; CDR3 DNA: TGCGCCAGCAGCTTGGCCTCCGGGGGGTACAATGAGCAGTTCTTC
V gene: TRBV2; D gene: -; J gene: TRBJ2-3; clone size: -; CDR3 protein: CASRAGGGLIKRTQYF; CDR3 DNA: TGTGCCAGCAGGGCCGGCGGCGGTCTAATTAAACGGACGCAGTATTTT
V gene: TRBV21-1; D gene: -; J gene: TRBJ2-3; clone size: -; CDR3 protein: CASSMRLAGTDTQYF; CDR3 DNA: TGTGCCAGCAGCATGCGACTAGCGGGCACAGATACGCAGTATTTT
V gene: TRBV19; D gene: TRBD1; J gene: TRBJ2-2; clone size: -; CDR3 protein: CASNHRGRTGELFF; CDR3 DNA: TGTGCCAGTAACCACAGGGGGCGGACCGGGGAGCTGTTTTTT
V gene: TRBV4-2; D gene: TRBD1; J gene: TRBJ2-3; clone size: -; CDR3 protein: CASSQGTGGTDTQYF; CDR3 DNA: TGTGCCAGCAGCCAAGGGACAGGGGGCACAGATACGCAGTATTTT
V gene: TRBV6-1; D gene: TRBD2; J gene: TRBJ2-2; clone size: -; CDR3 protein: CASSPGLGNTGELFF; CDR3 DNA: TGTGCCAGCAGCCCGGGACTAGGGAACACCGGGGAGCTGTTTTTT
V gene: TRBV7-8; D gene: TRBD2; J gene: TRBJ2-5; clone size: once; CDR3 protein: CASSLDRGVRETQYF; CDR3 DNA: TGTGCCAGCAGCTTAGATCGGGGGGTGAGGGAGACCCAGTACTTC
V gene: TRBV11-3; D gene: -; J gene: TRBJ2-1; clone size: -; CDR3 protein: CASSLAGVDEQFF; CDR3 DNA: TGTGCCAGCAGCTTAGCAGGGGTGGATGAGCAGTTCTTC
V gene: TRBV9; D gene: TRBD2; J gene: TRBJ2-1; clone size: once; CDR3 protein: CASSIGLAGFNYNEQFF; CDR3 DNA: TGTGCCAGCAGCATCGGACTAGCGGGGTTCAACTACAATGAGCAGTTCTTC
V gene: TRBV18; D gene: TRBD1; J gene: TRBJ1-2; clone size: -; CDR3 protein: CASSPGGALSYGYTF; CDR3 DNA: TGTGCCAGCTCCCCAGGGGGGGCTCTGAGCTATGGCTACACCTTC
V gene: TRBV29-1; D gene: -; J gene: TRBJ1-2; clone size: -; CDR3 protein: CSGGLESGYTF; CDR3 DNA: TGCAGCGGTGGGCTAGAATCGGGCTACACCTTC
V gene: TRBV7-8; D gene: -; J gene: TRBJ1-1; clone size: -; CDR3 protein: CASSFSPGITLAFF; CDR3 DNA: TGTGCCAGCAGCTTTTCCCCAGGGATTACTTTAGCTTTCTTT
V gene: TRBV28; D gene: -; J gene: TRBJ2-1; clone size: -; CDR3 protein: CASRSRGASYNEQFF; CDR3 DNA: TGTGCCAGCCGGTCCCGAGGGGCTTCCTACAATGAGCAGTTCTTC
V gene: TRBV15; D gene: -; J gene: TRBJ2-3; clone size: -; CDR3 protein: CATSRETLGTDTQYF; CDR3 DNA: TGTGCCACCAGCAGAGAGACACTCGGAACAGATACGCAGTATTTT
V gene: TRBV19; D gene: TRBD1; J gene: TRBJ2-1; clone size: -; CDR3 protein: CASSSLPGTGGGNEQFF; CDR3 DNA: TGTGCCAGTAGTTCCCTCCCCGGGACAGGGGGGGGCAATGAGCAGTTCTTC
V gene: TRBV6-6; D gene: -; J gene: TRBJ2-2; clone size: -; CDR3 protein: CASSYFAGTGELFF; CDR3 DNA: TGTGCCAGCAGTTACTTTGCGGGCACCGGGGAGCTGTTTTTT
V gene: TRBV7-8; D gene: TRBD1; J gene: TRBJ2-1; clone size: -; CDR3 protein: CASRTGGEQFF; CDR3 DNA: TGTGCCAGCAGGACAGGGGGTGAGCAGTTCTTC
V gene: TRBV7-7; D gene: -; J gene: TRBJ2-2; clone size: -; CDR3 protein: CASSRGTGELFF; CDR3 DNA: TGTGCTAGCAGCAGGGGAACCGGGGAGCTGTTTTTT
V gene: TRBV7-3; D gene: TRBD2; J gene: TRBJ2-3; clone size: -; CDR3 protein: CASSSHSGSQDTQYF; CDR3 DNA: TGTGCCAGCAGCTCCCATAGCGGGAGTCAGGATACGCAGTATTTT
V gene: TRBV4-3; D gene: -; J gene: TRBJ2-1; clone size: once; CDR3 protein: CASSHNLGDEQFF; CDR3 DNA: TGCGCCAGCAGCCACAATCTAGGGGATGAGCAGTTCTTC
V gene: TRBV2; D gene: -; J gene: TRBJ1-4; clone size: -; CDR3 protein: CASRRTAATNEKLFF; CDR3 DNA: TGTGCCAGCAGGCGGACGGCCGCAACTAATGAAAAACTGTTTTTT
V gene: TRBV6-5; D gene: TRBD1; J gene: TRBJ1-1; clone size: -; CDR3 protein: CASSYSRQGGTEAFF; CDR3 DNA: TGTGCCAGCAGTTACTCACGACAGGGAGGAACTGAAGCTTTCTTT
V gene: TRBV30; D gene: -; J gene: TRBJ1-1; clone size: -; CDR3 protein: CAWRGQGREAFF; CDR3 DNA: TGTGCCTGGAGAGGGCAGGGAAGAGAAGCTTTCTTT
V gene: TRBV10-3; D gene: TRBD1; J gene: TRBJ1-1; clone size: -; CDR3 protein: CAMHPGDRGNTEAFF; CDR3 DNA: TGTGCCATGCATCCAGGAGACAGGGGGAACACTGAAGCTTTCTTT
V gene: TRBV11-3; D gene: -; J gene: TRBJ2-4; clone size: -; CDR3 protein: CASSLALTGEGKNIQYF; CDR3 DNA: TGTGCCAGCAGCTTAGCCCTGACAGGGGAGGGCAAAAACATTCAGTACTTC
V gene: TRBV28; D gene: -; J gene: TRBJ1-1; clone size: -; CDR3 protein: CASSYRLQAFF; CDR3 DNA: TGTGCCAGCAGTTACCGTCTTCAAGCTTTCTTT
V gene: TRBV6-4; D gene: -; J gene: TRBJ2-3; clone size: -; CDR3 protein: CASSDKTTGDTQYF; CDR3 DNA: TGTGCCAGCAGCGATAAAACAACAGGGGATACGCAGTATTTT
V gene: TRBV5-4; D gene: -; J gene: TRBJ2-5; clone size: -; CDR3 protein: CASSKTPLKETQYF; CDR3 DNA: TGTGCCAGCAGCAAGACACCATTGAAAGAGACCCAGTACTTC
V gene: TRBV6-6; D gene: -; J gene: TRBJ1-2; clone size: -; CDR3 protein: CASNVVAWDGYTF; CDR3 DNA: TGTGCCAGCAACGTCGTAGCCTGGGATGGCTACACCTTC
V gene: TRBV6-5; D gene: TRBD1; J gene: TRBJ1-6; clone size: few; CDR3 protein: CASRGQENNSPLHF; CDR3 DNA: TGTGCCAGCAGGGGACAGGAGAATAATTCACCCCTCCACTTT
V gene: TRBV4-3; D gene: TRBD2; J gene: TRBJ2-7; clone size: -; CDR3 protein: CASSQDLAEIAYEQYF; CDR3 DNA: TGCGCCAGCAGCCAAGATCTAGCGGAAATTGCCTACGAGCAGTACTTC
V gene: TRBV6-5; D gene: -; J gene: TRBJ2-7; clone size: -; CDR3 protein: CASRMGSSYEQYF; CDR3 DNA: TGTGCCAGCAGGATGGGCAGCTCCTACGAGCAGTACTTC
V gene: TRBV6-5; D gene: -; J gene: TRBJ2-7; clone size: -; CDR3 protein: CASSYSRQASYEQYF; CDR3 DNA: TGTGCCAGCAGTTACTCCCGACAGGCCTCCTACGAGCAGTACTTC